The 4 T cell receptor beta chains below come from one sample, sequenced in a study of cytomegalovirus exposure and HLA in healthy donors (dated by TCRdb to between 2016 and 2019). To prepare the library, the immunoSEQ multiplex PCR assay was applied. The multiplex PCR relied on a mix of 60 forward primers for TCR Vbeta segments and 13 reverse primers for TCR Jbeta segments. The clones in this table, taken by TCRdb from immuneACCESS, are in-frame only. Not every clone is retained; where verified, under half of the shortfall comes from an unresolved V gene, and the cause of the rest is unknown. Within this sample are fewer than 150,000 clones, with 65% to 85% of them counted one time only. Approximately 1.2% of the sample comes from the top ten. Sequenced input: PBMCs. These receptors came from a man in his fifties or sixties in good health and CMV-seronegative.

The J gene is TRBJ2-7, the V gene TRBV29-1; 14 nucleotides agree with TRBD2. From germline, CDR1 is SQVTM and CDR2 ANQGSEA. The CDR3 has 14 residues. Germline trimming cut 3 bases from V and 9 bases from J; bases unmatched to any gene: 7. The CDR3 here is CSVDSTGTSGRQYF. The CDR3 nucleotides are TGCAGCGTTGATTCAACCGGGACTAGCGGGAGGCAGTACTTC.

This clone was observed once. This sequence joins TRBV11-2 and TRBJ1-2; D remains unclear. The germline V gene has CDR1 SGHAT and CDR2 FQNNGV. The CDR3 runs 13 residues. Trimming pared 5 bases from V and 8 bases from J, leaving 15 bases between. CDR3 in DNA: TGTGCCAGCAGCCCCTCGAGCGGCGGCGGCTACACCTTC. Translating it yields CASSPSSGGGYTF.

The CDR3 here is CSVASQGDTGELFF. The CDR3 region has the DNA TGCAGCGTTGCGTCACAGGGGGACACCGGGGAGCTGTTTTTT. The gene calls are TRBV29-1 and TRBJ2-2, with 8 bases fitting TRBD1. The CDR3 length is 14 residues. The trim removed 4 bases at V and 3 bases at J, leaving 4 bases unmatched. Germline-derived CDR1 and CDR2 are SQVTM and ANQGSEA.

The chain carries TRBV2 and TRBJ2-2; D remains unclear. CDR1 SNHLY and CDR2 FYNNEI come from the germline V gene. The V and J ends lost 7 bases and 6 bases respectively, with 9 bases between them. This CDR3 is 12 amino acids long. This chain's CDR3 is CASTVFAGELFF. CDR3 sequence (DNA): TGTGCCAGCACGGTTTTCGCCGGGGAGCTGTTTTTT.